A single sample is the source of the 19 T cell receptor beta chains below, sequenced in a study of blood T cells in healthy people across ages. For the second PCR, which ran for about 6 to 11 cycles, a sample-barcoded 5' primer and a J-beta primer mix were used. One entry per CDR3 protein results from TCRdb running MiXCR on the 5' RACE reads. The repertoire consists of over 1,500,000 distinct CDR3 sequences, with 35% to 50% occurring once and the leading ten covering more than 20%. Sequencing used blood. The origin of the receptors is a human donor in good health.

Regarding this clonotype: A much bigger clone sits one base away, suggesting this may be a read error. The J gene is TRBJ2-4, the V gene TRBV29-1, with TRBD2 matching 10 bases. The DNA end lines up better with TRBJ2-7; the J call may be wrong. Germline loops: CDR1 SQVTM, CDR2 ANQGSEA. The CDR3 runs 13 residues. CDR3 loop: CSASGLAYGEQYF. CDR3 in DNA: TGCAGCGCATCGGGACTAGCGTATGGCGAGCAGTACTTC.

The genes are TRBV10-2 and TRBJ2-3, with TRBD2 matching 10 bases. The length of the CDR3 is 16 residues. CDR1 is WSHSY and CDR2 is SAAADI in the germline V gene. V was clipped by 7 bases and J by 6 bases; unmatched bases: 13. In nucleotides, the CDR3 is TGCGCCAGCATGGCTAGCGGGGGATATATACCGGATACGCAGTATTTT. Amino acids: CASMASGGYIPDTQYF.

The chain couples TRBV29-1 to TRBJ1-2, with a tentative D call TRBD1 (5 bases). Germline V lookup: CDR1 SQVTM, CDR2 ANQGSEA. Trimming removed 7 bases from V and 4 bases from J, with 19 bases in between. This CDR3 spans 14 amino acids. This CDR3 reads CSAAASRGSYGYTF. The CDR3 coding sequence is TGCAGCGCCGCGGCGTCCCGGGGCTCCTATGGCTACACCTTC.

In its sample, this clonotype was seen a few times. V gene TRBV27 combines with J gene TRBJ2-1; D is unresolved. The CDR3 runs 15 residues. V was shortened by 3 bases and J by 4 bases, with 13 bases between the two germline ends. Germline V gene lookup returns CDR1 MNHEY and CDR2 SMNVEV (reference sequence). CDR3 coding DNA: TGTGCCAGCAGTTTCCTGCCTGGACCATACAATGAGCAGTTCTTC. It yields the protein CASSFLPGPYNEQFF.

This clonotype has more than one count but fewer than ten. The rearrangement links TRBV24-1 to TRBJ2-7, with D possibly matching TRBD1 (6 bases). The CDR3 extends over 14 amino acids. Germline V gene sequence: CDR1 KGHDR, CDR2 SFDVKD. Trimming shortened V by 7 bases and J by 3 bases, and 15 bases separated the two germline ends. CDR3 nucleotides: TGTGCCACCAGCCCGGGACACTCCTTCTACGAGCAGTACTTC. Translation gives CATSPGHSFYEQYF.

This chain links TRBV9 with TRBJ1-1; perhaps TRBD1 as D (6 bases). The CDR3 covers 18 residues. The germline V gene encodes CDR1 SGDLS and CDR2 YYNGEE. V was clipped by 0 bases and J by 6 bases, with 24 bases between them. CDR3 DNA sequence: TGTGCCAGCAGCGTAGCTAGTGACCCGCGGCCAGGGACATCTGAAGCTTTCTTT. As protein: CASSVASDPRPGTSEAFF.

This clonotype has a handful of counts. V gene TRBV7-9 combines with J gene TRBJ1-2; unclear D gene. The CDR3 length is 10 residues. V dropped 2 bases and J dropped 10 bases, with 5 bases sitting between them. Germline values: CDR1 SEHNR, CDR2 FQNEAQ (reference sequence). The CDR3 is CASSLQSYTF. The DNA for the CDR3 is TGTGCCAGCAGCTTACAGTCCTACACCTTC.

This clonotype was detected only a few times. The chain uses TRBV6-2 or TRBV6-3 and TRBJ1-5; D call uncertain. The V end was cut by 0 bases, the J end by 0 bases, with 9 bases between. Germline loops: CDR1 MNHEY, CDR2 SVGEGT. The CDR3 covers 16 residues. CDR3 amino acids: CASSYSDRSSNQPQHF. CDR3 coding DNA: TGTGCCAGCAGTTACTCAGACCGCTCTAGCAATCAGCCCCAGCATTTT.

The chain uses TRBV24-1 and TRBJ1-2; D is uncertain. Germline CDR1 is KGHDR and CDR2 is SFDVKD. Trimming stripped 3 bases from V and 8 bases from J, with 15 bases between. The CDR3 loop spans 14 amino acids. The CDR3 loop is CATSDRTDRRGYTF. The CDR3 DNA follows: TGTGCCACCAGTGATCGGACCGACCGTAGAGGCTACACCTTC.

V usage is TRBV12-3 or TRBV12-4 and J usage is TRBJ2-5; D may be TRBD1 (5 bases). The ends were cut back, 5 bases at V and 4 bases at J, with 11 bases in the middle. This CDR3 has 13 residues. The CDR3 DNA reads TGTGCCAGCAGTATACAGGTGGGAGAGACCCAGTACTTC. Its translation: CASSIQVGETQYF.

This chain uses TRBV7-9 with TRBJ1-1; unclear D gene. V lost 1 base to trimming and J lost 11 bases, with 14 bases between them. This CDR3 has 13 amino acids. CDR1 and CDR2 from the germline V gene are SEHNR and FQNEAQ (reference sequence). The CDR3 DNA follows: TGTGCCAGCAGCTTAGTCGTCGGGGAGGCTGCTTTCTTT. Translating it yields CASSLVVGEAAFF.

This clonotype was counted a few times. The junction shows a germline mismatch at one end, possibly a read error. The rearrangement joins TRBV28 to TRBJ2-7, with a possible D match to TRBD1 (5 bases). The CDR3 sequence is 16 residues long. Germline CDR1 reads MDHEN; CDR2 reads SYDVKM. CDR3 protein: CAGSFTEHRPAYEQYF. CDR3 nucleotides: TGTGCCGGCAGTTTTACGGAGCACAGGCCAGCCTACGAGCAGTACTTC.

This clonotype has a handful of counts. The genes are TRBV9 and TRBJ2-1; the D call may be TRBD1 or TRBD2 (5 bases each). This CDR3 is 15 amino acids long. Germline CDR1 SGDLS, CDR2 YYNGEE. V was cut by 3 bases and J by 3 bases, with 13 bases left in between. The CDR3 region has the DNA TGTGCCAGCAGCGCCGGGACGGATTACTACAATGAGCAGTTCTTC. Translated, it gives CASSAGTDYYNEQFF.

This clonotype was detected a few times. This rearrangement joins TRBV12-3 or TRBV12-4 to TRBJ1-2, with unresolved D. The V and J ends lost 7 bases and 0 bases respectively, with 12 bases between them. The CDR3 length is 14 residues. CDR3 sequence reads: CASTPTLSNYGYTF. The CDR3 nucleotides read TGTGCCAGCACCCCGACACTGTCTAACTATGGCTACACCTTC.

This clonotype was counted only a few times. The V gene is TRBV5-1, the J gene TRBJ1-6; D uncertain. V lost 1 base and J lost 6, with 5 bases in between. Germline V lookup: CDR1 SGHRS, CDR2 YFSETQ. CDR3 size: 13 residues. The CDR3 here is CASSLSPNSPLHF. CDR3 coding DNA: TGCGCCAGCAGCTTGTCTCCTAATTCACCCCTCCACTTT.

The rearrangement uses TRBV5-1 and TRBJ2-1; 7 nucleotides align to TRBD1. The germline gives CDR1 SGHRS, CDR2 YFSETQ. This CDR3 comprises 15 residues. V gave up 4 bases and J gave up 6 bases; unmatched junction bases: 10. The CDR3 region has the DNA TGCGCCAGCAGCGTAGGGGACAGAACGGGCAATGAGCAGTTCTTC. Translating gives CASSVGDRTGNEQFF. The full variable domain, its missing parts supplied by reference TRBV5-1 and TRBJ2-1, is KAGVTQTPRYLIKTRGQQVTLSCSPISGHRSVSWYQQTPGQGLQFLFEYFSETQRNKGNFPGRFSGRQFSNSRSEMNVSTLELGDSALYLCASSVGDRTGNEQFFGPGTRLTVL.

This clonotype was observed many times. The chain carries TRBV9 and TRBJ2-5; no firm D call. V lost 0 bases and J 3 bases, leaving 6 bases between the germline ends. CDR3 length: 13 residues. Germline loops: CDR1 SGDLS, CDR2 YYNGEE. This CDR3 is CASSVDLEETQYF. The CDR3 DNA follows: TGTGCCAGCAGCGTAGACTTAGAAGAGACCCAGTACTTC.

This clonotype was seen repeatedly, ten times or more. The genes are TRBV29-1 and TRBJ2-7, with no clear D. This CDR3 has 13 residues. Germline loops: CDR1 SQVTM, CDR2 ANQGSEA. The V end was cut by 4 bases, the J end by 2 bases, with 12 bases between. The CDR3 is CSVGLPLTYEQYF. The CDR3 bases are TGCAGCGTTGGTCTCCCCCTCACCTACGAGCAGTACTTC.

Concerning this clonotype: With a much larger clone just one base away, this may be a read error. The V and J genes are TRBV5-1 and TRBJ2-7, with TRBD1 identical over 10 bases. CDR3 length equals 14 residues. The germline V gene has CDR1 SGHRS and CDR2 YFSETQ. Written as DNA, the CDR3 is TGCGCCGGCAGCCGGGGACAGGGGCTCCACGAGCAGTACTTC. Amino acid sequence: CAGSRGQGLHEQYF.